This is a list of T cell receptor beta chains from one sample in a study of cytomegalovirus exposure and HLA in healthy donors. Clones were sequenced by immunoSEQ multiplex PCR, and TCRdb holds only the in-frame ones, with some missing. The data hold 75,000 to 90,000 clones, with about 78% observed a single time. Sequencing used PBMCs. These receptors came from a woman aged 35 to 49 in good health and CMV-seropositive. The CDR3 runs from the conserved cysteine through the conserved F or W. Each record gives: D gene, V gene, J gene, clone size, CDR3 length, CDR3 protein, CDR3 DNA. A D gene is named only where the DNA matches it firmly. For some rows the clone size is stated as once, few or many, or as a class when expanded; others skip it.

-	TRBV7-2	TRBJ1-1	few	14	CASSNPRAETEAFF	TGTGCCAGCAGCAACCCGAGGGCGGAGACTGAAGCTTTCTTT
TRBD1	TRBV28	TRBJ1-6	-	14	CASSSGTGNSPLHF	TGTGCCAGCAGTTCCGGGACAGGGAATTCACCCCTCCACTTT
TRBD1	TRBV7-3	TRBJ2-7	-	13	CASSFEGGFMQYF	TGTGCCAGCAGCTTCGAAGGGGGCTTCATGCAGTACTTC
-	TRBV28	TRBJ2-1	once	13	CASSGDSYNEQFF	TGTGCCAGCAGCGGGGACTCCTACAATGAGCAGTTCTTC
-	TRBV1	TRBJ2-3	once	16	CTSSQDRRGPTDTQYF	TGCACCAGCAGCCAAGACCGGCGGGGACCCACAGATACGCAGTATTTT
-	TRBV9	TRBJ1-6	-	14	CASSANSGVVALHF	TGTGCCAGCAGCGCCAACTCGGGGGTTGTGGCCCTCCACTTT
TRBD1	TRBV6-1	TRBJ1-2	-	14	CASSEAGTGAGYTF	TGTGCCAGCAGTGAAGCGGGGACAGGGGCTGGCTACACCTTC
TRBD2	TRBV4-1	TRBJ2-3	-	16	CASSQEFGGGANTQYF	TGCGCCAGCAGCCAAGAATTCGGCGGGGGGGCAAATACGCAGTATTTT
-	TRBV30	TRBJ1-3	-	14	CAWAVQGTGNTIYF	TGTGCCTGGGCTGTCCAGGGAACTGGAAACACCATATATTTT
TRBD2	TRBV5-4	TRBJ2-3	-	17	CASSPVPSGGARDTQYF	TGTGCCAGCAGCCCGGTCCCCAGCGGGGGGGCAAGAGATACGCAGTATTTT
-	TRBV7-8	TRBJ2-7	-	15	CASSLERGFSYEQYF	TGTGCCAGCAGCTTAGAAAGAGGGTTCTCCTACGAGCAGTACTTC
-	TRBV9	TRBJ1-3	-	13	CASRGQVGNTIYF	TGTGCCAGCAGAGGACAAGTTGGAAACACCATATATTTT
-	TRBV19	TRBJ2-1	-	11	CASTNMNEQFF	TGTGCCAGTACCAACATGAATGAGCAGTTCTTC
-	TRBV28	TRBJ1-1	few	12	CASSLRTTEAFF	TGTGCCAGCAGTTTAAGGACTACTGAAGCTTTCTTT
-	TRBV7-9	TRBJ2-3	-	15	CASTQGHGGADTQYF	TGTGCCAGCACCCAGGGCCACGGTGGCGCAGATACGCAGTATTTT
-	TRBV4-2	TRBJ2-1	-	13	CASSHQEGDEQFF	TGTGCCAGCAGCCACCAAGAGGGCGATGAGCAGTTCTTC